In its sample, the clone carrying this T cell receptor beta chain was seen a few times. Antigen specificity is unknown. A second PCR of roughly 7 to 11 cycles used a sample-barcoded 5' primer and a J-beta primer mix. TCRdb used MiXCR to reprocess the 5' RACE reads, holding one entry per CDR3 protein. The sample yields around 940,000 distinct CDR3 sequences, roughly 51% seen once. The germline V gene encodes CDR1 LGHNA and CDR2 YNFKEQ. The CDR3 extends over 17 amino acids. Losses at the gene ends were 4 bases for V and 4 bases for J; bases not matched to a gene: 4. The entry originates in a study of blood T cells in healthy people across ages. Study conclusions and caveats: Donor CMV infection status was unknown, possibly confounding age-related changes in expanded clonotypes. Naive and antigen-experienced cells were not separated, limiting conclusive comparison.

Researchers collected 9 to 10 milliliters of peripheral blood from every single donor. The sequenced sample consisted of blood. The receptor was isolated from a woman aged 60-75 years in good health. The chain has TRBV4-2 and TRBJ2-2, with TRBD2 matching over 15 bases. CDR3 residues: CASSPWTSGRATGELFF. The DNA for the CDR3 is TGTGCCAGCAGCCCCTGGACTAGCGGGAGGGCCACCGGGGAGCTGTTTTTT.